The T cell receptor beta chain described here comes from a study of blood T cell repertoires in COVID-19. Turning to the study itself: Samples taken during acute and convalescent COVID-19 were collected in the United States, Italy and Spain.

Under the authors' procedure: Reference gene primer amplification yielded estimated nucleated cell counts. Measured with immunoSEQ multiplex PCR; TCRdb has only the in-frame clones, and not every one. That table furnishes V, J and clone size, whereas the DNA furnished D and trimming. In the table there are over 150,000 clones, 80% to 90% of which are singletons. Trimming at V came to 6 bases and at J to 6 bases, leaving 8 bases not matched to a gene. There are 16 residues in the CDR3. Germline loops: CDR1 SEHNR, CDR2 FQNEAQ (reference sequence). The source of this sequence is a woman aged 55-69 years who had recovered from COVID-19. The V gene is TRBV7-9, the J gene TRBJ2-2; 12 bases fit TRBD2. The sample taken for sequencing was peripheral blood. In DNA, the CDR3 is TGTGCCAGCAGTTCTGGACTAGCGGGGTACGCCGGGGAGCTGTTTTTT. Translation gives CASSSGLAGYAGELFF.